In its sample, the clone carrying this TCR beta chain was seen many times. The source of the sample is a study of read filtering for tumor transcriptome and immune sequencing. About the research overall: 8 patients were R-ISS I, some 16 were R-ISS II, more than five were R-ISS III.

From about 400 ng of RNA, a library with molecular barcoded alpha/delta and beta/gamma adaptors was made. From the reads, TCRdb called clonotypes with MiXCR, one entry per CDR3 protein. The sample records tens of thousands of distinct CDR3 sequences, roughly a fifth being singletons. The CDR3 sequence is 15 residues long. Germline V gene sequence: CDR1 LGHDT, CDR2 YNNKEL (reference sequence). V was shortened by 1 base and J by 2 bases, with 11 bases between the two germline ends. V gene TRBV3-1 combines with J gene TRBJ2-5, with D maybe TRBD1 (6 bases). Input material: a population of CD138-negative cells sorted from bone marrow. This receptor was obtained from a donor at least 40 years old with multiple myeloma. This CDR3 is CASSQGTGSQETQYF. For the CDR3, the DNA is TGTGCCAGCAGCCAAGGCACAGGGTCACAAGAGACCCAGTACTTC.